The 14 T cell receptor beta chains in this list originate from one sample, sequenced in a study of neoadjuvant anti-PD-1 for oral cavity cancer. The assay was immunoSEQ multiplex PCR, and TCRdb's table has in-frame clones only and misses some. Of 60,000 to 75,000 clones in the sample, approximately 79% are singletons; the top ten hold 2.6%. The source material was PBMCs, sampled before nivolumab (anti-PD-1) treatment. All receptors derive from a person between 40 and 80 years old with oral cavity squamous cell carcinoma.

The chain is built from TRBV19 and TRBJ1-4; TRBD1 might be the D (6 bases). The CDR3 is 13 residues long. V was cut by 9 bases and J by 8 bases, with 16 bases left in between. CDR1 LNHDA and CDR2 SQIVND come from the germline V gene (reference sequence). The CDR3 protein is CASLSRGWEKLFF. Written as DNA, the CDR3 is TGTGCCAGCCTTTCCAGGGGTTGGGAAAAACTGTTTTTT.

The CDR3 protein is CASSEAGNTEAFF. The CDR3 coding sequence is TGTGCCAGCAGTGAAGCCGGGAACACTGAAGCTTTCTTT. The chain combines TRBV2 with TRBJ1-1; D gene unclear. The CDR3 has 13 residues. Trimming took off 0 bases at V and 1 base at J, with 3 bases between the two ends. The V gene's germline CDR1 is SNHLY and CDR2 FYNNEI.

The chain combines TRBV28 with TRBJ1-4; no definite D call. The ends were cut back, 4 bases at V and 3 bases at J, with 3 bases in the middle. The CDR3 is made up of 12 amino acids. The V gene's germline CDR1 is MDHEN and CDR2 SYDVKM. The CDR3 here is CASSWANEKLFF. For the CDR3, the DNA is TGTGCCAGCAGTTGGGCTAATGAAAAACTGTTTTTT.

This chain connects TRBV6-1 to TRBJ2-7; 7 bases agree with TRBD1. V lost 3 bases to trimming and J lost 11 bases; unmatched junction nucleotides: 4. Germline CDR1 reads MNHNS; CDR2 reads SASEGT. This CDR3 is built from 11 residues. CDR3 loop: CASSDRDREYF. In nucleotides, the CDR3 is TGTGCCAGCAGTGATAGGGACAGAGAGTACTTC.

Only a few counts were recorded for this clone. The chain uses TRBV7-9 and TRBJ1-1; D remains unclear. Germline CDR1 and CDR2: SEHNR and FQNEAQ (reference sequence). This CDR3 has 14 amino acids. V was clipped by 0 bases and J by 0 bases, with 5 bases between them. DNA for the CDR3: TGTGCCAGCAGCTTAGCAGGGTTGAACACTGAAGCTTTCTTT. Translated: CASSLAGLNTEAFF.

This sequence joins TRBV19 and TRBJ2-7; 7 nucleotides align to TRBD1. Per germline, CDR1 LNHDA and CDR2 SQIVND (reference sequence). V lost 4 bases, J lost 3 bases, and 6 bases stayed unmatched. This CDR3 comprises 14 residues. CDR3: CASSKQGSGYEQYF. The DNA of the CDR3 is TGTGCCAGTAGTAAACAGGGGTCCGGCTACGAGCAGTACTTC.

The gene calls are TRBV7-9 and TRBJ1-5; a possible D gene is TRBD1 (5 bases). The CDR3 covers 15 residues. From germline, CDR1 is SEHNR and CDR2 FQNEAQ (reference sequence). The V end was cut by 4 bases, the J end by 5 bases, with 15 bases between. The CDR3 DNA sequence: TGTGCCAGCAGCTCGGTCCAGGGCCTTTATCAGCCCCAGCATTTT. Residues: CASSSVQGLYQPQHF. Full variable domain (rest looked up from reference TRBV7-9 and TRBJ1-5): DTGVSQNPRHKITKRGQNVTFRCDPISEHNRLYWYRQTLGQGPEFLTYFQNEAQLEKSRLLSDRFSAERPKGSFSTLEIQRTEQGDSAMYLCASSSVQGLYQPQHFGDGTRLSIL.

The chain recombines TRBV5-1 with TRBJ2-3; 8 positions match TRBD2. The V and J ends lost 3 bases and 2 bases, in that order; junction bases with no gene match: 8. Germline assignment: CDR1 SGHRS and CDR2 YFSETQ. CDR3 size: 16 residues. CDR3 coding DNA: TGCGCCAGCAGCTCTGGACTAGCCGGGATCACAGATACGCAGTATTTT. Protein product: CASSSGLAGITDTQYF.

The sample holds one count of this clone. The chain has TRBV7-2 and TRBJ2-7; perhaps D is TRBD1 or TRBD2 (5 bases each). The CDR3 totals 14 residues. Germline V gives CDR1 SGHTA, CDR2 FQGNSA. V was clipped by 8 bases and J by 3 bases, with 17 bases between them. As DNA, the CDR3 is TGTGCCAGCGGGGGATCGAATCAGGGCTACGAGCAGTACTTC. It translates to CASGGSNQGYEQYF.

The V call is TRBV19, the J call TRBJ1-5; D is perhaps TRBD1 (6 bases). The V and J ends lost 4 bases and 7 bases respectively, with 11 bases between them. This CDR3 is built from 13 residues. Per germline, CDR1 LNHDA and CDR2 SQIVND (reference sequence). The CDR3 loop is CASSRGAGQPQHF. Here the CDR3 DNA reads TGTGCCAGTAGTAGGGGGGCAGGACAGCCCCAGCATTTT.

A single count supports this clone. This chain joins TRBV19 and TRBJ1-3; the D gene is possibly TRBD1 (5 bases). CDR1 LNHDA and CDR2 SQIVND come from the germline V gene (reference sequence). Trimming left V 4 bases short and J 0 bases short, with 7 bases between. CDR3 length: 14 residues. CDR3 DNA sequence: TGTGCCAGTAGTACCGGGACCTCTGGAAACACCATATATTTT. It translates to CASSTGTSGNTIYF. Filled out from reference TRBV19 and TRBJ1-3, the complete variable domain reads DGGITQSPKYLFRKEGQNVTLSCEQNLNHDAMYWYRQDPGQGLRLIYYSQIVNDFQKGDIAEGYSVSREKKESFPLTVTSAQKNPTAFYLCASSTGTSGNTIYFGEGSWLTVV.

The V call is TRBV6-5, the J call TRBJ1-1; D is undetermined. V lost 5 bases, J lost 5 bases, and 12 bases lay in between. The V gene's germline CDR1 is MNHEY and CDR2 SVGAGI. This CDR3 contains 13 residues. The CDR3: CASSANSGTEAFF. The CDR3 DNA follows: TGTGCCAGCAGTGCTAACTCGGGGACTGAAGCTTTCTTT.

This sequence joins TRBV5-4 and TRBJ1-1; 7 nucleotides line up with TRBD1. There are 16 residues in the CDR3. In germline, CDR1 is SGHNT, CDR2 YYREEE (reference sequence). V gave up 5 bases and J gave up 0 bases; unmatched junction bases: 10. The CDR3 bases are TGTGCCAGCAGGGGCGATCCGGGACAGATGAACACTGAAGCTTTCTTT. Its protein is CASRGDPGQMNTEAFF.

The chain recombines TRBV19 with TRBJ1-6, with 8 nucleotides matching TRBD1. The germline gives CDR1 LNHDA, CDR2 SQIVND (reference sequence). The J segment lost 5 bases and the V segment lost 4 bases, leaving 10 bases of the junction unmatched. CDR3 length: 17 residues. As DNA, the CDR3 is TGTGCCAGTAGTAAAAATTCGGCAGGGGGCGATAATTCACCCCTCCACTTT. It translates to CASSKNSAGGDNSPLHF.